A selection of T cell receptor beta chains follows, all from one sample in a study of blood T cell repertoires in COVID-19. TCRdb keeps only in-frame clones here, not all; method: immunoSEQ multiplex PCR. This table has 15,000 to 20,000 clones, approximately 89% appearing once. Sequenced material: peripheral blood. The receptors shown here come from a man aged 55-75 years with active COVID-19. Both conserved end residues are part of each CDR3. D genes are given only for firm matches. Size is omitted from some rows. Given values are once, few, many or a class for expanded clones.

CASSATNTGELFF,TGTGCCAGCAGCGCTACGAACACCGGGGAGCTGTTTTTT,.,.,TRBV9,TRBJ2-2
CASSYRRAGRDTEAFF,TGTGCCAGCAGTTACCGCCGGGCGGGTAGGGACACTGAAGCTTTCTTT,.,few,TRBV6-5,TRBJ1-1
CAISLDTQYNSPLHF,TGTGCCATCAGTTTGGACACCCAATATAATTCACCCCTCCACTTT,.,few,TRBV10-3,TRBJ1-6
CASSSRITPTDTQYF,TGTGCCAGCAGTTCCAGAATCACCCCCACAGATACGCAGTATTTT,.,.,TRBV28,TRBJ2-3
CASSDLTGTGVGEQYF,TGTGCCAGCAGTGATCTCACCGGGACAGGGGTCGGCGAGCAGTACTTC,TRBD1,.,TRBV25-1,TRBJ2-7
CASSEALRGPSLEPLHF,TGTGCCAGCAGTGAAGCGCTCAGGGGGCCCTCTCTAGAACCCCTCCACTTT,TRBD1,.,TRBV2,TRBJ1-6
CASSYSAEGFNYGYTF,TGTGCCAGCAGTTACTCCGCGGAGGGTTTCAACTATGGCTACACCTTC,.,.,TRBV6-2/TRBV6-3,TRBJ1-2
CASMARQGRNTIYF,TGTGCCAGTATGGCTAGACAGGGAAGAAACACCATATATTTT,TRBD1,.,TRBV19,TRBJ1-3
CAIKAGQGDPETQYF,TGTGCCATCAAGGCCGGACAGGGGGATCCAGAGACCCAGTACTTC,TRBD1,few,TRBV10-3,TRBJ2-5
CASTTGNQETQYF,TGTGCCAGCACCACAGGGAACCAAGAGACCCAGTACTTC,.,.,TRBV5-4,TRBJ2-5